This T cell receptor beta chain was captured by sequencing in a study of T cells expressing NK-cell markers. Study context: HCMV serostatus: most of the eight sequenced donors positive, one negative. Points from the study as a whole: Similarly, these clonotypes led the CD3+CD56-NKG2C+ fraction as well in a few donors.

Scientists made TCR beta cDNA using 5'RACE template switching with UMIs. With the 5' RACE reads reprocessed, TCRdb shows one record per CDR3 protein and no DNA. The specimen's table records around 380,000 distinct CDR3 sequences. With regard to this clonotype: Its matching antigen is unknown.

The sequenced material came from blood T cells: a sorted CD56 or NKG2C T cell subset, CD4+ or CD8+ T cells, or bulk PBMC T cells (not recorded which). The TCR sequence derives from a woman aged 50 to 60 in good health.

CDR3 in amino acids: CAWSPGQGSNIQYF. V usage is TRBV30 and J usage is TRBJ2-4; TCRdb returns TRBD1, unconfirmable since there is no DNA. CDR1 and CDR2 from the germline V gene are GTSNPN and SVGIG (reference sequence). The CDR3 is 14 amino acids.